A selection of T cell receptor beta chains follows, all from one sample in a study of blood T cells in healthy people across ages. TCRdb itself ran the 5' RACE reads through MiXCR, one entry per CDR3 protein. Of about 620,000 distinct CDR3 sequences listed, around a fifth were seen once; the top ten hold roughly 3.9%. The sequencing sample was made of blood. The receptors derive from a man between 65 and 85 years old in good health. Both conserved end residues are part of each CDR3. D genes are given only for firm matches. Rows give clone size only sometimes, using once, few, many, or a class for an expanded clone.

D gene: TRBD2
V gene: TRBV4-3
clone size: once
J gene: TRBJ2-1
CDR3 protein: CASSQGTSGKYNEQFF
CDR3 DNA: TGCGCCAGCAGCCAAGGAACTAGCGGAAAATACAATGAGCAGTTCTTC

D gene: TRBD2
V gene: TRBV12-3/TRBV12-4
clone size: few
J gene: TRBJ2-1
CDR3 protein: CASSPSRGGYNEQFF
CDR3 DNA: TGTGCCAGCAGTCCTTCTCGCGGGGGCTACAATGAGCAGTTCTTC

D gene: TRBD2
V gene: TRBV28
clone size: NA
J gene: TRBJ2-5
CDR3 protein: CATFRGGARETQYF
CDR3 DNA: TGTGCCACCTTTCGCGGGGGGGCTCGGGAGACCCAGTACTTC

D gene: NA
V gene: TRBV6-2/TRBV6-3
clone size: NA
J gene: TRBJ1-1
CDR3 protein: CASALGPYAKAFF
CDR3 DNA: TGTGCCAGCGCCCTCGGGCCATACGCTAAAGCTTTCTTT

D gene: NA
V gene: TRBV7-3
clone size: NA
J gene: TRBJ2-1
CDR3 protein: CASSFLLGYNEQFF
CDR3 DNA: TGTGCCAGCAGCTTCCTGCTAGGCTACAATGAGCAGTTCTTC

D gene: NA
V gene: TRBV5-1
clone size: NA
J gene: TRBJ2-5
CDR3 protein: CASSIGQPQETLYF
CDR3 DNA: TGCGCCAGCAGCATTGGGCAGCCGCAAGAGACCCTGTACTTC

D gene: NA
V gene: TRBV29-1
clone size: many
J gene: TRBJ2-5
CDR3 protein: CSVGDRKETQYF
CDR3 DNA: TGCAGCGTTGGAGACCGGAAAGAGACCCAGTACTTC

D gene: NA
V gene: TRBV5-1
clone size: NA
J gene: TRBJ2-3
CDR3 protein: CASSLDTPSTDTQYF
CDR3 DNA: TGCGCCAGCAGCTTGGACACCCCTAGCACAGATACGCAGTATTTT

D gene: TRBD2
V gene: TRBV4-3
clone size: many
J gene: TRBJ2-7
CDR3 protein: CASSHGLGGSYEQYF
CDR3 DNA: TGCGCCAGCAGCCACGGACTAGGAGGCTCCTACGAGCAGTACTTC

D gene: NA
V gene: TRBV6-5
clone size: NA
J gene: TRBJ2-3
CDR3 protein: CASSCSGGNTQYF
CDR3 DNA: TGTGCCAGCAGTTGCTCCGGGGGCAATACGCAGTATTTT

D gene: NA
V gene: TRBV27
clone size: NA
J gene: TRBJ1-2
CDR3 protein: CASSSGLYGYTF
CDR3 DNA: TGTGCCAGCAGTTCAGGGCTCTATGGCTACACCTTC

D gene: TRBD1
V gene: TRBV20-1
clone size: few
J gene: TRBJ2-5
CDR3 protein: CSAARDRDGTQYF
CDR3 DNA: TGCAGTGCTGCCCGGGACAGGGATGGGACCCAGTACTTC

D gene: TRBD2
V gene: TRBV2
clone size: few
J gene: TRBJ2-1
CDR3 protein: CASSDGTSGRNEQFF
CDR3 DNA: TGTGCCAGCAGTGACGGGACTAGCGGGAGAAATGAGCAGTTCTTC

D gene: NA
V gene: TRBV3-1
clone size: few
J gene: TRBJ1-6
CDR3 protein: CASSLLQGADSPLHF
CDR3 DNA: TGTGCCAGCAGCCTCCTACAGGGTGCGGATTCACCCCTCCACTTT

D gene: NA
V gene: TRBV4-3
clone size: few
J gene: TRBJ2-5
CDR3 protein: CASSQLGNYEQCF
CDR3 DNA: TGCGCCAGCAGCCAACTTGGGAACTACGAGCAGTGCTTC

D gene: NA
V gene: TRBV4-1
clone size: few
J gene: TRBJ1-5
CDR3 protein: CASSQKGNQPQHF
CDR3 DNA: TGCGCCAGCAGCCAAAAGGGGAATCAGCCCCAGCATTTT

D gene: NA
V gene: TRBV6-5
clone size: few
J gene: TRBJ2-5
CDR3 protein: CASSSPTVGEETQYF
CDR3 DNA: TGTGCCAGCAGTTCCCCGACAGTGGGGGAGGAGACCCAGTACTTC

D gene: TRBD1
V gene: TRBV28
clone size: NA
J gene: TRBJ2-7
CDR3 protein: CASRRDRAVHEQYF
CDR3 DNA: TGTGCCAGCAGAAGGGACAGGGCGGTCCACGAGCAGTACTTC

D gene: NA
V gene: TRBV7-6
clone size: few
J gene: TRBJ2-4
CDR3 protein: CASSLEAKNIQYF
CDR3 DNA: TGTGCCAGCAGCTTAGAGGCCAAAAACATTCAGTACTTC

D gene: TRBD1
V gene: TRBV27
clone size: NA
J gene: TRBJ2-7
CDR3 protein: CASSLAGQGASYEQYF
CDR3 DNA: TGTGCCAGCAGTTTGGCTGGACAGGGAGCAAGCTACGAGCAGTACTTC

D gene: NA
V gene: TRBV2
clone size: few
J gene: TRBJ2-6
CDR3 protein: CASRGTGTWGANVLTF
CDR3 DNA: TGTGCCAGCAGGGGCACAGGGACTTGGGGGGCCAACGTCCTGACTTTC

D gene: NA
V gene: TRBV7-9
clone size: NA
J gene: TRBJ2-4
CDR3 protein: CASSPRGGGPSKNIQYF
CDR3 DNA: TGTGCCAGCAGCCCACGCGGGGGCGGGCCTTCCAAAAACATTCAGTACTTC

D gene: NA
V gene: TRBV20-1
clone size: few
J gene: TRBJ2-7
CDR3 protein: CSARVPDEQYF
CDR3 DNA: TGCAGTGCTAGGGTTCCAGACGAGCAGTACTTC

D gene: TRBD2
V gene: TRBV6-6
clone size: NA
J gene: TRBJ2-5
CDR3 protein: CASSYTSGIVTQYF
CDR3 DNA: TGTGCCAGCAGTTACACTAGCGGGATTGTGACCCAGTACTTC

D gene: NA
V gene: TRBV6-6
clone size: once
J gene: TRBJ2-7
CDR3 protein: CASSTPVGDYEQYF
CDR3 DNA: TGTGCCAGCAGCACCCCAGTGGGAGACTACGAGCAGTACTTC

D gene: TRBD1
V gene: TRBV5-1
clone size: few
J gene: TRBJ2-7
CDR3 protein: CASRRDRGNYEQYF
CDR3 DNA: TGCGCCAGCAGACGAGACAGGGGAAACTACGAGCAGTACTTC

D gene: TRBD2
V gene: TRBV28
clone size: NA
J gene: TRBJ2-5
CDR3 protein: CASSSRTGTSGMGVQYF
CDR3 DNA: TGTGCCAGCAGTTCCCGAACCGGGACTAGCGGGATGGGGGTCCAGTACTTC

D gene: TRBD2
V gene: TRBV7-6
clone size: many
J gene: TRBJ2-7
CDR3 protein: CASSPGTSGISYEQYF
CDR3 DNA: TGTGCCAGCAGTCCAGGGACTAGCGGGATCTCCTACGAGCAGTACTTC

D gene: NA
V gene: TRBV7-9
clone size: NA
J gene: TRBJ1-2
CDR3 protein: CASSLVGGLYGYTF
CDR3 DNA: TGTGCCAGCAGCTTAGTGGGGGGCCTCTATGGCTACACCTTC

D gene: NA
V gene: TRBV5-5
clone size: few
J gene: TRBJ1-1
CDR3 protein: CASSSTVENTEAFF
CDR3 DNA: TGTGCCAGCAGCTCGACAGTTGAGAACACTGAAGCTTTCTTT

D gene: NA
V gene: TRBV5-1
clone size: few
J gene: TRBJ1-4
CDR3 protein: CASSLESGEKLFF
CDR3 DNA: TGCGCCAGCAGCTTGGAGTCGGGGGAAAAACTGTTTTTT

D gene: NA
V gene: TRBV20-1
clone size: few
J gene: TRBJ2-7
CDR3 protein: CSARGSLEQYF
CDR3 DNA: TGCAGTGCTAGAGGTTCGCTCGAGCAGTACTTC

D gene: NA
V gene: TRBV7-3
clone size: many
J gene: TRBJ2-7
CDR3 protein: CASSLRATSYEQYF
CDR3 DNA: TGTGCCAGCAGCTTAAGGGCCACCTCCTACGAGCAGTACTTC

D gene: NA
V gene: TRBV5-1
clone size: once
J gene: TRBJ1-1
CDR3 protein: CASRADNPNTEAFF
CDR3 DNA: TGCGCCAGCAGGGCCGACAACCCCAACACTGAAGCTTTCTTT

D gene: TRBD2
V gene: TRBV4-3
clone size: many
J gene: TRBJ2-1
CDR3 protein: CASSQDLSAGEGEQFF
CDR3 DNA: TGCGCCAGCAGCCAAGATCTATCAGCGGGAGAGGGTGAGCAGTTCTTC

D gene: TRBD1
V gene: TRBV3-1
clone size: NA
J gene: TRBJ2-6
CDR3 protein: CASSPTTGTGGSGANVLTF
CDR3 DNA: TGTGCCAGCAGTCCAACTACTGGGACAGGGGGCTCTGGGGCCAACGTCCTGACTTTC

D gene: NA
V gene: TRBV13
clone size: few
J gene: TRBJ2-4
CDR3 protein: CASSWGTKNIQYF
CDR3 DNA: TGTGCCAGCAGCTGGGGGACCAAGAACATTCAGTACTTC

D gene: NA
V gene: TRBV3-1
clone size: NA
J gene: TRBJ2-1
CDR3 protein: CASSQREVNEQFF
CDR3 DNA: TGTGCCAGCAGCCAAAGGGAGGTCAATGAGCAGTTCTTC

D gene: TRBD1
V gene: TRBV10-3
clone size: few
J gene: TRBJ2-7
CDR3 protein: CATRQGTGVDEQYF
CDR3 DNA: TGTGCCACCCGACAAGGGACAGGGGTGGACGAGCAGTACTTC

D gene: TRBD2
V gene: TRBV20-1
clone size: few
J gene: TRBJ2-1
CDR3 protein: CSARDVASGRYNEQFF
CDR3 DNA: TGCAGTGCTAGAGATGTCGCTAGCGGGAGATACAATGAGCAGTTCTTC

D gene: TRBD1
V gene: TRBV29-1
clone size: NA
J gene: TRBJ2-4
CDR3 protein: CSVEDRDRVNIQYF
CDR3 DNA: TGCAGCGTAGAGGACCGGGACAGGGTGAACATTCAGTACTTC

D gene: NA
V gene: TRBV12-3/TRBV12-4
clone size: many
J gene: TRBJ2-7
CDR3 protein: CASSRELLYEQYF
CDR3 DNA: TGTGCCAGCAGTCGGGAGCTTCTCTACGAGCAGTACTTC

D gene: NA
V gene: TRBV20-1
clone size: NA
J gene: TRBJ1-2
CDR3 protein: CSTHHRSHGYTF
CDR3 DNA: TGCAGTACCCACCACAGGAGCCATGGCTACACCTTC

D gene: NA
V gene: TRBV11-2
clone size: many
J gene: TRBJ2-3
CDR3 protein: CASSLGLRTDTQYF
CDR3 DNA: TGTGCCAGCAGCCTAGGACTGCGCACAGATACGCAGTATTTT

D gene: NA
V gene: TRBV21-1
clone size: few
J gene: TRBJ2-3
CDR3 protein: CASSKEASGSLTSTDTQYF
CDR3 DNA: TGTGCCAGCAGCAAAGAAGCTAGCGGGAGTCTTACTAGCACAGATACGCAGTATTTT

D gene: NA
V gene: TRBV9
clone size: few
J gene: TRBJ1-2
CDR3 protein: CASSVDLGSYGYTF
CDR3 DNA: TGTGCCAGCAGCGTAGATCTGGGTAGCTATGGCTACACCTTC

D gene: NA
V gene: TRBV27
clone size: few
J gene: TRBJ2-3
CDR3 protein: CASSTRQPWGTDTQYF
CDR3 DNA: TGTGCCAGCAGTACACGACAGCCCTGGGGCACAGATACGCAGTATTTT

D gene: NA
V gene: TRBV9
clone size: NA
J gene: TRBJ2-3
CDR3 protein: CASSVGPGVPGTDTQYF
CDR3 DNA: TGTGCCAGCAGCGTAGGCCCGGGGGTACCTGGCACAGATACGCAGTATTTT

D gene: TRBD2
V gene: TRBV3-1
clone size: NA
J gene: TRBJ2-1
CDR3 protein: CASSQISGRAPRNGQFF
CDR3 DNA: TGTGCCAGCAGCCAGATTAGCGGGAGGGCCCCTAGAAATGGGCAGTTCTTC

D gene: NA
V gene: TRBV4-1
clone size: NA
J gene: TRBJ2-7
CDR3 protein: CASSQTGTVGYEQYF
CDR3 DNA: TGCGCCAGCAGCCAAACAGGAACGGTAGGCTACGAGCAGTACTTC

D gene: NA
V gene: TRBV4-2
clone size: NA
J gene: TRBJ2-3
CDR3 protein: CASSQETRRDADTQYF
CDR3 DNA: TGTGCCAGCAGCCAAGAAACTAGGCGGGATGCAGATACGCAGTATTTT

D gene: NA
V gene: TRBV6-1
clone size: few
J gene: TRBJ2-3
CDR3 protein: CASSEAGHNTDTQYF
CDR3 DNA: TGTGCCAGCAGTGAAGCGGGACACAACACAGATACGCAGTATTTT

D gene: NA
V gene: TRBV19
clone size: once
J gene: TRBJ2-7
CDR3 protein: CASSIPGRHEQYF
CDR3 DNA: TGTGCCAGTAGTATTCCAGGGCGGCACGAGCAGTACTTC

D gene: TRBD2
V gene: TRBV7-2
clone size: NA
J gene: TRBJ2-7
CDR3 protein: CASSLGPLAGVHEQYF
CDR3 DNA: TGTGCCAGCAGCTTAGGTCCTCTAGCGGGAGTCCACGAGCAGTACTTC

D gene: NA
V gene: TRBV27
clone size: few
J gene: TRBJ1-2
CDR3 protein: CASSSVANYGYTF
CDR3 DNA: TGTGCCAGCAGTTCCGTTGCTAACTATGGCTACACCTTC

D gene: TRBD2
V gene: TRBV7-2
clone size: NA
J gene: TRBJ2-3
CDR3 protein: CASSPTSERGTQYF
CDR3 DNA: TGTGCCAGCAGCCCCACGTCCGAGCGGGGTACGCAGTATTTT